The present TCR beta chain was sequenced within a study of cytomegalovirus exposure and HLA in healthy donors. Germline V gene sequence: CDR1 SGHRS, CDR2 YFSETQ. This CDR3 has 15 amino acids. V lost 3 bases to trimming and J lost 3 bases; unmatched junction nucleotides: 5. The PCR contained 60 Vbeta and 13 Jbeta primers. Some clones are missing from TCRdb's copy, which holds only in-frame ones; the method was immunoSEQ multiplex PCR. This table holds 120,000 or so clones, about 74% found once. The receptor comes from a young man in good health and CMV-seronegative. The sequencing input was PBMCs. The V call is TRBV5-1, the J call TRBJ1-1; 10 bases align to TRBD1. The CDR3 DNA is TGCGCCAGCAGCTCACCGGACAGGGGGTACACTGAAGCTTTCTTT. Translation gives CASSSPDRGYTEAFF.